Listed here are 12 T cell receptor beta chains from one sample, sequenced in a study of blood T cell repertoires in COVID-19 (dated by TCRdb to 2018 to 2021). The library was built by means of the immunoSEQ multiplex PCR assay. In TCRdb, the immuneACCESS table is reduced to in-frame sequences with V and J assigned. These tables do not hold every clone; where another copy was compared, an unresolved V gene accounts for under half, and the others remain unexplained. The sample records roughly 130,000 clones, about 90% of which are singletons. The ten largest make up around 3.6% of the sample. Sequenced material: peripheral blood. All receptors come from a woman between 55 and 75 years old with acute or convalescent COVID-19.

The chain recombines TRBV28 with TRBJ1-2; possibly TRBD1 for D (5 bases). CDR1 is MDHEN, CDR2 SYDVKM, per germline. CDR3 length: 14 residues. Trimming left V 2 bases short and J 4 bases short, with 11 bases between. The DNA for the CDR3 is TGTGCCAGCAGTTTAGGGGCAGGGCTCTATGGCTACACCTTC. The encoded protein is CASSLGAGLYGYTF.

The V call is TRBV19, the J call TRBJ2-3, with TRBD2 matching 9 bases. This CDR3 has 15 residues. Per germline, CDR1 LNHDA and CDR2 SQIVND (reference sequence). V was pared by 5 bases and J by 4 bases, with 7 bases of the junction left unmatched. The CDR3 coding sequence is TGTGCCAGTAGTGTTAGCGGGAGTGGCTCAGATACGCAGTATTTT. This gives the protein CASSVSGSGSDTQYF.

The rearrangement joins TRBV6-6 to TRBJ2-1; D unresolved. CDR1 and CDR2 from the germline V gene are MNHNY and SVGAGI (reference sequence). Trimming pared 6 bases from V and 1 base from J, leaving 10 bases between. The CDR3 is made up of 14 amino acids. The CDR3 is CASRDLVSYNEQFF. The CDR3 nucleotides are TGTGCCAGCAGAGACCTAGTGTCCTACAATGAGCAGTTCTTC.

This rearrangement joins TRBV6-5 to TRBJ2-1; D gene uncertain. There are 14 residues in the CDR3. The germline V gene has CDR1 MNHEY and CDR2 SVGAGI. With 8 bases removed from V and 3 bases from J, the gap between germline ends came to 14 bases. The CDR3 bases are TGTGCCAGCGCGGTTGAGCTAGTCTACAATGAGCAGTTCTTC. Amino acids: CASAVELVYNEQFF.

The chain employs TRBV5-5 and TRBJ1-2, with 8 bases identical to TRBD1. Germline V lookup: CDR1 SGHKS, CDR2 YYEKEE (reference sequence). The CDR3 has 15 amino acids. With 0 bases clipped from V and 6 bases from J, the junction kept 7 bases outside the gene matches. The CDR3 reads CASSLAGTGADGYTF. In DNA, the CDR3 is TGTGCCAGCAGCTTGGCCGGGACAGGAGCGGATGGCTACACCTTC.

The J gene is TRBJ1-5, the V gene TRBV30, with TRBD1 matching 7 bases. Germline values: CDR1 GTSNPN, CDR2 SVGIG (reference sequence). This CDR3 contains 14 residues. The V segment lost 1 base and the J segment 4 bases; nucleotides outside the gene matches: 4. CDR3 residues: CAWSEGQQNQPQHF. For the CDR3, the DNA is TGTGCCTGGAGTGAGGGACAGCAGAATCAGCCCCAGCATTTT.

This clone appeared a few times. The chain recombines TRBV12-1 with TRBJ1-2; the table's D call of TRBD1 was not tested on the DNA. TRBV12-1 is a pseudogene. This CDR3 spans 16 amino acids. The CDR3 bases are TGTGCCAGCAGCTTAATAGGGACAGCCCTGTCCTATGGCTACACCTTC. Protein product: CASSLIGTALSYGYTF.

V and J are TRBV18 and TRBJ1-1; tentative D call: TRBD1 (5 bases). CDR3 length: 14 residues. V was pared by 6 bases and J by 0 bases, with 11 bases between. The germline CDR1 and CDR2 sequences are KGHSH and LQKENI. This CDR3 is CASSTRAVNTEAFF. Written as DNA, the CDR3 is TGTGCCAGCTCTACCAGGGCGGTGAACACTGAAGCTTTCTTT.

The chain carries TRBV28 and TRBJ2-5; D call uncertain. The CDR3 totals 12 residues. Per germline, CDR1 MDHEN and CDR2 SYDVKM. V was cut by 5 bases and J by 4 bases, with 8 bases left in between. The CDR3 nucleotides read TGTGCCAGCAGTACCACCAGAGAGACCCAGTACTTC. The encoded protein is CASSTTRETQYF.

V usage is TRBV6-1 and J usage is TRBJ1-5, with TRBD1 matching over 7 bases. Germline V lookup: CDR1 MNHNS, CDR2 SASEGT. This CDR3 spans 16 amino acids. The trim removed 4 bases at V and 4 bases at J, leaving 10 bases unmatched. The DNA for the CDR3 is TGTGCCAGCAGTGTACAGACAGGGTTTGGTAATCAGCCCCAGCATTTT. Translating gives CASSVQTGFGNQPQHF.

The chain carries TRBV11-2 and TRBJ1-2; D is undetermined. Trimming stripped 1 base from V and 2 bases from J, with 11 bases between. Germline V gene sequence: CDR1 SGHAT, CDR2 FQNNGV. The CDR3 has 15 residues. The CDR3 bases are TGTGCCAGCAGCTTAGTACCGAGTTGGAACTATGGCTACACCTTC. Its protein is CASSLVPSWNYGYTF.

The chain couples TRBV19 to TRBJ1-5; D might be TRBD1 (5 bases). The CDR3 loop spans 16 amino acids. In germline, CDR1 is LNHDA, CDR2 SQIVND (reference sequence). V lost 3 bases to trimming and J lost 0 bases, with 12 bases between them. CDR3 in DNA: TGTGCCAGTAGTATTCAGGGATCACTTAGCAATCAGCCCCAGCATTTT. It is translated as CASSIQGSLSNQPQHF.